The sequence of this TCR beta chain was determined in a study of T cell clones after liver transplantation. On the study more broadly: Samples came from ITN030ST, which attempted immunosuppression withdrawal within 2 years of liver transplantation. Blood was drawn pre-transplant, before withdrawal, and after full or failed withdrawal. Until 12-24 months post-transplant, subjects got standard immunosuppression and no induction.

TCRdb keeps only in-frame clones here, not all; method: immunoSEQ multiplex PCR. Altogether approximately 51,000 clones are present, 80% to 90% being singletons, with the ten largest covering around 14%. CD3+CD4+ and CD3+CD8+ cells were FACS-sorted from thawed unstimulated PBMCs. The germline V gene has CDR1 MDHEN and CDR2 SYDVKM. The CDR3 is 13 residues long. With 10 bases clipped from V and 3 bases from J, the junction kept 8 bases outside the gene matches. The sample here was CD8+ T cells from blood, taken 12 months after liver transplant. This chain connects TRBV28 to TRBJ2-5, with 7 bases identical to TRBD1. The TCR sequence derives from a human patient who received a liver transplant. The T cells may partly be graft donor cells. CDR3 loop: CATEDRAEETQYF. Here the CDR3 DNA reads TGTGCCACCGAAGACAGGGCCGAAGAGACCCAGTACTTC. The complete variable domain, with remaining parts taken from reference TRBV28 and TRBJ2-5, reads DVKVTQSSRYLVKRTGEKVFLECVQDMDHENMFWYRQDPGLGLRLIYFSYDVKMKEKGDIPEGYSVSREKKERFSLILESASTNQTSMYLCATEDRAEETQYFGPGTRLLVL.